This entry concerns a single T cell receptor beta chain. The data derive from a study of blood T cell repertoires in COVID-19. Study-level information: Both acute and convalescent COVID-19 samples were obtained from the United States, Italy and Spain. T cells, B-cell-depleted T cells, or PBMCs supplied cDNA or gDNA.

The CDR3 covers 14 residues. Germline CDR1 reads ENHRY; CDR2 reads SYGVKD. Trimming removed 3 bases at V and 3 bases at J, with 11 bases between. In the study's own analysis: Amplification from reference gene primers served as the basis for estimated nucleated cell counts. The protocol was immunoSEQ multiplex PCR, while the TCRdb copy is restricted to in-frame clones and leaves out a portion. The D gene and trimming were derived from the DNA, and the V and J assignments and clone size from that table. Of under 300,000 clones listed, about 73% are singletons. Sample: peripheral blood. The receptor was isolated from a woman older than 75 with acute or convalescent COVID-19. The genes are TRBV10-3 and TRBJ1-2, with D tentatively TRBD1 (6 bases). CDR3 coding DNA: TGTGCCATCAGTGACACACAGGGAGACTATGGCTACACCTTC. Translating gives CAISDTQGDYGYTF.